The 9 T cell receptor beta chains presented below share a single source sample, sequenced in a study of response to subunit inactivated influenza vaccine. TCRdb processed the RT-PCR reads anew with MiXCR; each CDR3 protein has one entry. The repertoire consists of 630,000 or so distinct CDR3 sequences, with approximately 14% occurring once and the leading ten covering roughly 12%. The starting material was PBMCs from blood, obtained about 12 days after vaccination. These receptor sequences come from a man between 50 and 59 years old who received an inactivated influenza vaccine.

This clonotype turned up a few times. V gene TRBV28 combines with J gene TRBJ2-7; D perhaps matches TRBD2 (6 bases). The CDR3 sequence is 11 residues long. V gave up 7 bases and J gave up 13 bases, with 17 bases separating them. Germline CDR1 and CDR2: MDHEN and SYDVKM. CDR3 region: CASTSNREFYF. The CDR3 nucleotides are TGTGCCAGCACCTCGAACCGGGAGTTCTACTTC.

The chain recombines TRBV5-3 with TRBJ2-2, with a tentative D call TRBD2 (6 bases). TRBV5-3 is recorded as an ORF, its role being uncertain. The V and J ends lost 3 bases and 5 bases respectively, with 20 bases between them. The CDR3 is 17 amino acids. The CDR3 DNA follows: TGTGCCAGAAGCTGTCGGGACTCCCACAAGGGGACCGGGGAGCTGTTTTTT. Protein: CARSCRDSHKGTGELFF.

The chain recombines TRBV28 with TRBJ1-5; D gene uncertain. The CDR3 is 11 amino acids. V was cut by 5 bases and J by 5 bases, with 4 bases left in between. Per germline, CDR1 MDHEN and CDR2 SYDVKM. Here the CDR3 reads CASSTYQPQHF. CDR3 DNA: TGTGCCAGCAGTACGTATCAGCCCCAGCATTTT.

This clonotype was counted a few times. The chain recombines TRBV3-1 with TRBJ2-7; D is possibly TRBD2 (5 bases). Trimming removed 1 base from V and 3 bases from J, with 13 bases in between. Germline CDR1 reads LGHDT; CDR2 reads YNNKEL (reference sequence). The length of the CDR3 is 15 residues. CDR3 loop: CASSQGGSQNYEQYF. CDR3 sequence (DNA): TGTGCCAGCAGCCAAGGAGGGTCCCAAAACTACGAGCAGTACTTC.

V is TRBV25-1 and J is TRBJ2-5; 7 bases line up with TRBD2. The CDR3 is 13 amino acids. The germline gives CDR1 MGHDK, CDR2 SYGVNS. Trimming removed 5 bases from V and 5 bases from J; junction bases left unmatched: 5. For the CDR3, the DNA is TGTGCCAGCAGTACCGTCGGGGGGGAGACCCAGTACTTC. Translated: CASSTVGGETQYF.

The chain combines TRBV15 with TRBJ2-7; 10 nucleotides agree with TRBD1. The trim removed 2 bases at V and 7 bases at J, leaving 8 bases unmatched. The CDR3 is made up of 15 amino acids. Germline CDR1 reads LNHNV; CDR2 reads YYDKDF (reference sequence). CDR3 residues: CATSRTPGQGSEQYF. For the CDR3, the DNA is TGTGCCACCAGCAGAACTCCGGGACAGGGGTCTGAGCAGTACTTC.

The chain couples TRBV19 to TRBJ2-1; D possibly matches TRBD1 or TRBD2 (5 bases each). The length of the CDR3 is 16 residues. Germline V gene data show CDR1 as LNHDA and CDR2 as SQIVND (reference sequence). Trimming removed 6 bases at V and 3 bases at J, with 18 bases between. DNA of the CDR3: TGTGCCAGTAGCCCTACTAGGACAACGAGCTACAATGAGCAGTTCTTC. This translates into CASSPTRTTSYNEQFF.

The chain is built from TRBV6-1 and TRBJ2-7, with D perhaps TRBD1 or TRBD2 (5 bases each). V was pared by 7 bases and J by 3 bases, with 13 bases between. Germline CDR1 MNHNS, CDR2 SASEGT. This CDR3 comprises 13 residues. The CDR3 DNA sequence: TGTGCCAGCAACTCGGGACGGGGCTACGAGCAGTACTTC. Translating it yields CASNSGRGYEQYF.

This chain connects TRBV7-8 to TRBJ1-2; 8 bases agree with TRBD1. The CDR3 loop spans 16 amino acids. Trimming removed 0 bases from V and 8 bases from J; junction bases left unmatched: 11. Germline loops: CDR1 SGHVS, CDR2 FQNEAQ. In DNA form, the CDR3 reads TGTGCCAGCAGCTTAGCGCGGACAGGGAGTTCGGCGGGCTACACCTTC. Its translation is CASSLARTGSSAGYTF.